The 30 T cell receptor beta chains below come from one sample, sequenced in a study of blood T cell repertoires in COVID-19. The table came from immunoSEQ multiplex PCR; TCRdb's copy has only in-frame clones and leaves some out. Among hundreds of thousands of clones listed, 75% to 90% were seen once. The specimen sequenced was peripheral blood. These receptors were obtained from a young woman who had recovered from COVID-19.

Concerning this clone: Other nucleotide sequences from this sample produce the same CDR3. J is TRBJ2-1 and V is TRBV18; 11 bases fit TRBD2. Germline V gene sequence: CDR1 KGHSH, CDR2 LQKENI. The CDR3 is made up of 16 amino acids. The ends lost 2 bases at V and 2 bases at J; junction bases unmatched: 2. CDR3 sequence: CASSPTSGGTYNEQFF. The CDR3 DNA sequence: TGTGCCAGCTCACCAACTAGCGGGGGTACCTACAATGAGCAGTTCTTC.

The chain combines TRBV7-6 with TRBJ2-7; 9 nucleotides line up with TRBD1. The CDR3 has 15 residues. V trimming: 6 bases; J trimming: 5 bases; junction bases outside the gene matches: 11. The germline gives CDR1 SGHVS, CDR2 FNYEAQ. The CDR3 protein is CASSATGTGYNEQYF. CDR3 nucleotide sequence: TGTGCCAGCAGTGCAACCGGGACAGGGTACAACGAGCAGTACTTC.

The CDR3 spells CSVRGGSTYEQYF. In DNA form, the CDR3 reads TGCAGCGTTCGCGGAGGCAGCACCTACGAGCAGTACTTC. The chain has TRBV29-1 and TRBJ2-7; a possible D gene is TRBD2 (5 bases). The CDR3 is 13 amino acids. V shed 5 bases and J shed 2 bases, with 13 bases lying between them. From germline, CDR1 is SQVTM and CDR2 ANQGSEA.

This clone has just one count. This sequence joins TRBV28 and TRBJ2-7; 8 positions match TRBD2. The J segment lost 7 bases and the V segment lost 3 bases, leaving 17 bases of the junction unmatched. The CDR3 is made up of 17 amino acids. From germline, CDR1 is MDHEN and CDR2 SYDVKM. The CDR3 loop reads CASSLEKREGMGWEQYF. In DNA form, the CDR3 reads TGTGCCAGCAGTTTGGAGAAACGGGAGGGCATGGGGTGGGAGCAGTACTTC. Full variable domain (missing parts from reference TRBV28 and TRBJ2-7): DVKVTQSSRYLVKRTGEKVFLECVQDMDHENMFWYRQDPGLGLRLIYFSYDVKMKEKGDIPEGYSVSREKKERFSLILESASTNQTSMYLCASSLEKREGMGWEQYFGPGTRLTVT.

This clone was detected only a few times. V gene TRBV25-1 combines with J gene TRBJ2-7; a possible D gene is TRBD2 (6 bases). Germline-derived CDR1 and CDR2 are MGHDK and SYGVNS. The CDR3 has 14 amino acids. Between the trimmed V and J ends, which lost 5 bases and 7 bases, there was a span of 18 bases. Here the CDR3 reads CASSPFGGNREQYF. The CDR3 bases are TGTGCCAGCAGTCCCTTTGGGGGGAATCGGGAGCAGTACTTC.

V gene TRBV5-5 combines with J gene TRBJ1-2; D remains ambiguous. Deletions cut 4 bases from V and 12 bases from J, with 16 bases between. Per germline, CDR1 SGHKS and CDR2 YYEKEE (reference sequence). This CDR3 has 12 amino acids. CDR3 residues: CASSPGVGGHTF. Here the CDR3 DNA reads TGTGCCAGCAGCCCGGGAGTGGGTGGGCACACCTTC.

As regards this clone: The germline gene is not matched at one end of the junction; a read error may be the cause. The CDR3 coding sequence is TGTGCCACCAGTGATTCGGGGTACTACGAGCAGTGCTTC. It yields the protein CATSDSGYYEQCF. The rearrangement links TRBV24-1 to TRBJ2-7; tentatively, D is TRBD2 (5 bases). CDR3 length: 13 amino acids. CDR1 is KGHDR, CDR2 SFDVKD, per germline.

The gene calls are TRBV6-1 and TRBJ1-5; D is undetermined. V lost 2 bases and J lost 6, with 8 bases in between. Germline loops: CDR1 MNHNS, CDR2 SASEGT. The CDR3 covers 13 residues. The CDR3 region is CASSEPGRQPQHF. The CDR3 DNA is TGTGCCAGCAGTGAACCGGGTCGTCAGCCCCAGCATTTT.

The chain joins TRBV7-9 to TRBJ1-6; 7 nucleotides line up with TRBD1. V lost 7 bases to trimming and J lost 13 bases; unmatched junction nucleotides: 10. The CDR3 extends over 13 amino acids. CDR1 SEHNR and CDR2 FQNEAQ come from the germline V gene (reference sequence). The DNA for the CDR3 is TGTGCCAGCACCGGAGGTATAGGGGGCCCCCTCCACTTT. As protein: CASTGGIGGPLHF.

The chain combines TRBV5-1 with TRBJ1-1; D may be TRBD1 (5 bases). The germline V gene has CDR1 SGHRS and CDR2 YFSETQ. The CDR3 is 14 amino acids. Trimming cost V 6 bases and J 3 bases, with 15 bases left between them. The CDR3 is CASNQQGTDTEAFF. CDR3 nucleotide sequence: TGCGCCAGCAACCAGCAGGGTACGGACACTGAAGCTTTCTTT.

The chain has TRBV11-2 and TRBJ2-3; 9 bases align to TRBD2. V shed 5 bases, J shed 5 bases, and the junction held 11 bases outside the gene matches. CDR3 length: 16 residues. From germline, CDR1 is SGHAT and CDR2 FQNNGV. CDR3 nucleotides: TGTGCCAGCAGCACCGGTCCGGGACTAGCCATAGATACGCAGTATTTT. It specifies CASSTGPGLAIDTQYF.

This clone appeared a single time. The chain uses TRBV27 and TRBJ1-1; 9 bases line up with TRBD1. Germline V gene lookup returns CDR1 MNHEY and CDR2 SMNVEV (reference sequence). V shed 0 bases, J shed 5 bases, and the junction held 1 base outside the gene matches. The CDR3 length is 14 residues. CDR3 residues: CASSLSGTGTEAFF. The CDR3 DNA sequence: TGTGCCAGCAGTTTATCAGGGACAGGGACTGAAGCTTTCTTT.

This clone was seen once. The chain uses TRBV27 and TRBJ2-3; 7 bases map to TRBD1. CDR1 and CDR2 (germline): MNHEY, SMNVEV (reference sequence). This CDR3 has 12 amino acids. The trim removed 5 bases at V and 6 bases at J, leaving 2 bases unmatched. CDR3 sequence reads: CASSPRGDTQYF. In DNA, the CDR3 is TGTGCCAGCAGTCCCAGGGGGGATACGCAGTATTTT.

This clone appeared once. The chain employs TRBV11-2 and TRBJ1-1; D ambiguous. Deletions cut 1 base from V and 8 bases from J, with 8 bases between. CDR3 size: 12 residues. Germline lookup yields CDR1 SGHAT and CDR2 FQNNGV. Here the CDR3 DNA reads TGTGCCAGCAGCTTAGGCGCCGGGGAAGCTTTCTTT. Translated, it gives CASSLGAGEAFF.

The chain joins TRBV7-2 to TRBJ1-5, with D tentatively TRBD1 (6 bases). The germline V gene has CDR1 SGHTA and CDR2 FQGNSA. The V end lost 5 bases, the J end lost 7 bases, and 12 bases lay between the germline ends. The CDR3 covers 13 residues. The CDR3 spells CASSGRGEQPQHF. CDR3 nucleotides: TGTGCCAGCAGCGGGAGGGGGGAACAGCCCCAGCATTTT. Based on the CDR3 plus reference TRBV7-2 and TRBJ1-5, the full variable domain is GAGVSQSPSNKVTEKGKDVELRCDPISGHTALYWYRQSLGQGLEFLIYFQGNSAPDKSGLPSDRFSAERTGGSVSTLTIQRTQQEDSAVYLCASSGRGEQPQHFGDGTRLSIL.

The chain links TRBV30 to TRBJ1-5; possibly TRBD1 for D (5 bases). CDR1 is GTSNPN, CDR2 SVGIG, per germline (reference sequence). There are 14 residues in the CDR3. V lost 3 bases to trimming and J lost 3 bases, with 12 bases between them. CDR3 protein: CAWSGQGLNQPQHF. The CDR3, as DNA: TGTGCCTGGAGCGGGCAGGGCCTCAATCAGCCCCAGCATTTT.

This sequence joins TRBV5-4 and TRBJ2-5, with 8 positions matching TRBD1. J lost 1 base, V lost 0 bases, and 2 bases had no gene match. CDR3 length equals 15 residues. In germline, CDR1 is SGHNT, CDR2 YYREEE (reference sequence). CDR3 sequence: CASSLEQGVQETQYF. CDR3 nucleotide sequence: TGTGCCAGCAGCTTGGAACAGGGGGTCCAAGAGACCCAGTACTTC.

A single count supports this clone. The gene calls are TRBV5-1 and TRBJ2-1, with 8 bases identical to TRBD1. Germline trimming cut 2 bases from V and 3 bases from J; bases unmatched to any gene: 4. CDR3 length: 15 amino acids. CDR1 and CDR2 (germline): SGHRS, YFSETQ. The DNA for the CDR3 is TGCGCCAGCAGCTTAGGCGGGACAGGCTACAATGAGCAGTTCTTC. It codes for CASSLGGTGYNEQFF.

The V gene is TRBV29-1, the J gene TRBJ1-2; D might be TRBD1 (5 bases). Germline values: CDR1 SQVTM, CDR2 ANQGSEA. CDR3 length: 12 amino acids. V lost 5 bases and J 8 bases, leaving 15 bases between the germline ends. This CDR3 reads CSVTGVELGYTF. The CDR3 bases are TGCAGCGTTACAGGAGTGGAACTGGGCTACACCTTC. Combining the CDR3 with reference TRBV29-1 and TRBJ1-2 gives the whole variable domain SAVISQKPSRDICQRGTSLTIQCQVDSQVTMMFWYRQQPGQSLTLIATANQGSEATYESGFVIDKFPISRPNLTFSTLTVSNMSPEDSSIYLCSVTGVELGYTFGSGTRLTVV.

This chain links TRBV9 with TRBJ2-5; TRBD2 matches at 8 bases. The CDR3 length is 15 residues. Germline trimming cut 5 bases from V and 4 bases from J; bases unmatched to any gene: 10. Per the germline V gene, CDR1 is SGDLS and CDR2 is YYNGEE. This chain's CDR3 is CASSGPGGGRETQYF. CDR3 coding DNA: TGTGCCAGCAGTGGACCCGGGGGGGGGCGAGAGACCCAGTACTTC.

J is TRBJ2-7 and V is TRBV27; TRBD2 matches 15 bases. Per germline, CDR1 MNHEY and CDR2 SMNVEV (reference sequence). This CDR3 has 19 residues. V trimming: 2 bases; J trimming: 0 bases; junction bases outside the gene matches: 8. The CDR3 bases are TGTGCCAGCAGTTTAAGGTCCGGACTAGCGGGAGGGAGCTCCTACGAGCAGTACTTC. This translates into CASSLRSGLAGGSSYEQYF.

This chain links TRBV30 with TRBJ2-5, with a possible D match to TRBD2 (7 bases). From germline, CDR1 is GTSNPN and CDR2 SVGIG (reference sequence). Trimming left V 2 bases short and J 5 bases short, with 12 bases between. This CDR3 comprises 13 residues. CDR3 sequence (DNA): TGTGCCTGGAGTTACAAGGGGGGGGAGACCCAGTACTTC. Its protein product is CAWSYKGGETQYF.

The V gene is TRBV27, the J gene TRBJ2-1; TRBD1 aligns across 7 bases. Germline trimming cut 3 bases from V and 6 bases from J; bases unmatched to any gene: 8. Germline CDR1 and CDR2: MNHEY and SMNVEV (reference sequence). The CDR3 is 15 residues long. Here the CDR3 DNA reads TGTGCCAGCAGTTTCCGGGACAGACCTATCAATGAGCAGTTCTTC. This codes for CASSFRDRPINEQFF.

The chain uses TRBV7-8 and TRBJ2-3; no reliable D call. Germline-derived CDR1 and CDR2 are SGHVS and FQNEAQ. The CDR3 is 15 amino acids. Trimming cost V 1 base and J 0 bases, with 8 bases left between them. The CDR3 DNA sequence: TGTGCCAGCAGCTTAGACTATCAGAGCACAGATACGCAGTATTTT. Translated: CASSLDYQSTDTQYF.

This clone has a handful of counts. The V gene is TRBV5-1, the J gene TRBJ1-1; D perhaps matches TRBD1 (5 bases). The CDR3 spans 15 residues. Looked up from germline, CDR1 is SGHRS and CDR2 is YFSETQ. V was trimmed by 3 bases and J by 0 bases, leaving 12 bases between them. The CDR3 here is CASSSLQAMNTEAFF. The CDR3 DNA sequence: TGCGCCAGCAGCTCTCTACAGGCGATGAACACTGAAGCTTTCTTT. The whole variable domain, filled in from reference TRBV5-1 and TRBJ1-1, reads KAGVTQTPRYLIKTRGQQVTLSCSPISGHRSVSWYQQTPGQGLQFLFEYFSETQRNKGNFPGRFSGRQFSNSRSEMNVSTLELGDSALYLCASSSLQAMNTEAFFGQGTRLTVV.

The J gene is TRBJ1-3, the V gene TRBV7-2; 8 bases are shared with TRBD1. CDR3 length equals 16 residues. V trimming: 1 base; J trimming: 0 bases; junction bases outside the gene matches: 2. Germline V lookup: CDR1 SGHTA, CDR2 FQGNSA. CDR3: CASSLGDRISGNTIYF. In DNA form, the CDR3 reads TGTGCCAGCAGCTTAGGGGACAGGATCTCTGGAAACACCATATATTTT.

This clone appeared once. CDR3 DNA: TGTGCCAGCAGGACAGGGGCTTACGAGCAGTACTTC. Translated: CASRTGAYEQYF. The V call is TRBV27, the J call TRBJ2-7, with 8 bases identical to TRBD1. This CDR3 comprises 12 residues. V shed 6 bases, J shed 4 bases, and the junction held 2 bases outside the gene matches. In germline, CDR1 is MNHEY, CDR2 SMNVEV (reference sequence).

This clone was seen just once. The rearrangement joins TRBV6-2 or TRBV6-3 to TRBJ2-1; 8 nucleotides agree with TRBD1. V lost 6 bases to trimming and J lost 9 bases; unmatched junction nucleotides: 7. Germline CDR1 is MNHEY and CDR2 is SVGEGT. The CDR3 has 13 amino acids. For the CDR3, the DNA is TGTGCCAGCAGCCAAGACAGGGGCGGTGAGCAGTTCTTC. The encoded protein is CASSQDRGGEQFF.

The V gene is TRBV9, the J gene TRBJ2-1; TRBD2 aligns across 7 bases. Losses at the gene ends were 6 bases for V and 3 bases for J; bases not matched to a gene: 9. The CDR3 loop spans 15 amino acids. Looked up from germline, CDR1 is SGDLS and CDR2 is YYNGEE. In DNA form, the CDR3 reads TGTGCCAGCAACTCCGGGGCTAGCGGCTACAATGAGCAGTTCTTC. This encodes CASNSGASGYNEQFF.

V is TRBV28 and J is TRBJ2-1, with TRBD2 matching 10 bases. CDR3 size: 15 residues. The ends lost 5 bases at V and 7 bases at J; junction bases unmatched: 8. Germline assignment: CDR1 MDHEN and CDR2 SYDVKM. The CDR3 DNA reads as TGTGCCAGCAGTGAGCGGGAGGGGAGGGGAAATGAGCAGTTCTTC. Amino acids: CASSEREGRGNEQFF.